The 23 T cell receptor beta chains below all came from one sample that was sequenced in a study of blood T cell repertoires in COVID-19. TCRdb's copy holds only in-frame clones and misses some; the assay was immunoSEQ multiplex PCR. The table lists around 180,000 clones, approximately 85% of them singletons. The sequencing input was peripheral blood. The receptors stem from a woman older than 75 with acute or convalescent COVID-19.

J is TRBJ2-3 and V is TRBV7-2; no definite D call. The CDR3 is 16 amino acids. V gave up 2 bases and J gave up 4 bases, with 16 bases separating them. The germline CDR1 and CDR2 sequences are SGHTA and FQGNSA. The CDR3 DNA reads as TGTGCCAGCAGCTTACAACCCTTCGCCTTAGCAGATACGCAGTATTTT. It specifies CASSLQPFALADTQYF.

This clone occurred once. The V call is TRBV6-5, the J call TRBJ2-5, with D possibly matching TRBD2 (6 bases). Germline loops: CDR1 MNHEY, CDR2 SVGAGI. The CDR3 sequence is 14 residues long. Trimming stripped 7 bases from V and 4 bases from J, with 16 bases between. For the CDR3, the DNA is TGTGCCAGCACCCCCCAGGGAGGAGGAGAGACCCAGTACTTC. Translated: CASTPQGGGETQYF.

CDR3 region: CASSSYRGTGAYGYTF. As DNA, the CDR3 is TGTGCCAGCAGCTCCTACAGGGGGACAGGAGCCTATGGCTACACCTTC. The rearrangement uses TRBV11-2 and TRBJ1-2, with TRBD1 matching 8 bases. J lost 4 bases, V lost 4 bases, and 11 bases had no gene match. The CDR3 is 16 amino acids. In germline, CDR1 is SGHAT, CDR2 FQNNGV.

V and J are TRBV20-1 and TRBJ2-7; TRBD2 matches at 14 bases. The CDR3 consists of 16 residues. J gave up 5 bases and V 3 bases, and 9 bases lay outside the gene matches. Germline loops: CDR1 DFQATT, CDR2 SNEGSKA (reference sequence). CDR3 loop: CSASNPTSGGGDEQYF. In nucleotides, the CDR3 is TGCAGTGCTAGTAACCCGACTAGCGGGGGGGGTGACGAGCAGTACTTC.

The gene calls are TRBV19 and TRBJ1-6, with 7 bases lining up with TRBD1. Germline CDR1 is LNHDA and CDR2 is SQIVND (reference sequence). The CDR3 consists of 16 residues. Trimming at V came to 4 bases and at J to 9 bases, leaving 12 bases not matched to a gene. CDR3 residues: CASSTQDRSYGSPLHF. CDR3 DNA sequence: TGTGCCAGTAGTACACAGGACAGGTCTTACGGTTCACCCCTCCACTTT.

The V gene is TRBV3-1 (or the pseudogene TRBV3-2), the J gene TRBJ1-1; D is unclear. V was shortened by 6 bases and J by 1 base, with 12 bases between the two germline ends. The CDR3 is 14 amino acids. CDR1 is LGHDT and CDR2 is YNNKEL in the germline V gene (reference sequence). The CDR3 protein is CASRYGSRNTEAFF. CDR3 DNA sequence: TGTGCCAGCAGGTACGGGAGCCGGAACACTGAAGCTTTCTTT.

This clone was recorded once. The rearrangement joins TRBV27 to TRBJ1-2; 8 positions match TRBD1. This CDR3 has 13 residues. Germline CDR1 is MNHEY and CDR2 is SMNVEV (reference sequence). J gave up 4 bases and V 10 bases, and 8 bases lay outside the gene matches. The CDR3 protein is CATGRGRGYGYTF. The CDR3 DNA follows: TGTGCCACGGGCAGGGGGCGCGGCTATGGCTACACCTTC.

J is TRBJ1-2 and V is TRBV3-1 (or the pseudogene TRBV3-2); D possibly corresponds to TRBD1 (5 bases). Germline V lookup: CDR1 LGHDT, CDR2 YNNKEL (reference sequence). The CDR3 spans 15 residues. The V and J ends lost 0 bases and 8 bases respectively, with 16 bases between them. The CDR3 DNA follows: TGTGCCAGCAGCCAAGAGGGCCAGGGCGGTAGAGGCTACACCTTC. It is translated as CASSQEGQGGRGYTF.

This chain uses TRBV5-4 with TRBJ1-2; 8 bases are a match to TRBD1. Germline CDR1 is SGHNT and CDR2 is YYREEE (reference sequence). Trimming at V came to 1 base and at J to 8 bases, leaving 7 bases not matched to a gene. The length of the CDR3 is 14 residues. CDR3 bases: TGTGCCAGCAGCTTGACCGGGACAGGAGGAGGCTACACCTTC. The encoded protein is CASSLTGTGGGYTF.

The CDR3 coding sequence is TGCGCCAGCAGCCAACCGGGCGGGCTTTCTAGCACAGATACGCAGTATTTT. Translation gives CASSQPGGLSSTDTQYF. The chain combines TRBV4-3 with TRBJ2-3, with D perhaps matching TRBD2 (5 bases). The CDR3 length is 17 residues. CDR1 is LGHNA and CDR2 is YSLEER in the germline V gene. V dropped 2 bases and J dropped 0 bases, with 15 bases sitting between them.

V gene TRBV7-9 combines with J gene TRBJ2-3, with 7 bases lining up with TRBD2. V gave up 5 bases and J gave up 3 bases; unmatched junction bases: 8. The CDR3 loop spans 15 amino acids. Germline V gives CDR1 SEHNR, CDR2 FQNEAQ (reference sequence). This CDR3 is CASSLGGMRTDTQYF. In nucleotides, the CDR3 is TGTGCCAGCAGCCTGGGAGGGATGCGTACAGATACGCAGTATTTT.

This clone was counted a single time. V is TRBV7-2 and J is TRBJ2-1; D might be TRBD1 (6 bases). This CDR3 comprises 15 residues. V lost 1 base and J lost 0, with 7 bases in between. Germline V gene lookup returns CDR1 SGHTA and CDR2 FQGNSA. The chain's CDR3 is CASSLGGGSYNEQFF. DNA of the CDR3: TGTGCCAGCAGCTTAGGAGGGGGCTCCTACAATGAGCAGTTCTTC.

This sequence joins TRBV7-8 and TRBJ2-1, with 9 bases fitting TRBD2. V lost 0 bases to trimming and J lost 2 bases; unmatched junction nucleotides: 2. The CDR3 contains 16 residues. The germline CDR1 and CDR2 sequences are SGHVS and FQNEAQ. CDR3 amino acids: CASSLARGGTYNEQFF. CDR3 coding DNA: TGTGCCAGCAGCTTAGCGCGGGGGGGGACCTACAATGAGCAGTTCTTC.

As regards this clone: Other nucleotide sequences from this sample produce the same CDR3. The rearrangement links TRBV7-9 to TRBJ2-3; D is perhaps TRBD1 (6 bases). The CDR3 runs to 14 residues. The germline V gene encodes CDR1 SEHNR and CDR2 FQNEAQ (reference sequence). The ends were cut back, 3 bases at V and 2 bases at J, with 9 bases in the middle. The DNA for the CDR3 is TGTGCCAGCAGCTTGACAGGTTCCACAGATACGCAGTATTTT. This sequence encodes CASSLTGSTDTQYF.

The count of this clone is one. CDR3 in amino acids: CASSLWTGDTTEAFF. The CDR3 nucleotides are TGCGCCAGCAGCCTGTGGACAGGGGATACCACTGAAGCTTTCTTT. This sequence joins TRBV5-1 and TRBJ1-1, with TRBD1 identical over 9 bases. Trimming cost V 4 bases and J 4 bases; bases outside gene matches: 8. Germline V gives CDR1 SGHRS, CDR2 YFSETQ. The CDR3 is 15 residues long.

The chain links TRBV7-3 to TRBJ2-2; D is possibly TRBD1 (5 bases). V was shortened by 5 bases and J by 1 base, with 8 bases between the two germline ends. Germline CDR1 and CDR2: SGHTA and FQGTGA. The CDR3 covers 14 residues. This CDR3 reads CASSPDRNTGELFF. Here the CDR3 DNA reads TGTGCCAGCAGCCCCGACAGGAACACCGGGGAGCTGTTTTTT.

This chain joins TRBV9 and TRBJ2-7, with TRBD1 matching 7 bases. The CDR3 length is 15 residues. J was trimmed by 2 bases and V by 4 bases; bases with no gene match: 9. Germline V lookup: CDR1 SGDLS, CDR2 YYNGEE. CDR3 amino acids: CASSTQGQLTYEQYF. CDR3 in DNA: TGTGCCAGCAGCACTCAGGGACAGTTAACCTACGAGCAGTACTTC.

The chain joins TRBV6-2 or TRBV6-3 to TRBJ2-1; TRBD1 might be the D (6 bases). V was shortened by 6 bases and J by 4 bases, with 19 bases between the two germline ends. The CDR3 consists of 16 residues. Per germline, CDR1 MNHEY and CDR2 SVGEGT. This chain's CDR3 is CASSPAPGVGYNEQFF. The CDR3 nucleotides read TGTGCCAGCAGCCCCGCCCCAGGGGTGGGGTACAATGAGCAGTTCTTC.

V and J are TRBV7-3 and TRBJ1-1; D not certain. The germline gives CDR1 SGHTA, CDR2 FQGTGA. Trimming removed 3 bases from V and 3 bases from J, with 8 bases in between. The CDR3 sequence is 13 residues long. The CDR3 spells CASSFTQDTEAFF. As DNA, the CDR3 is TGTGCCAGCAGCTTCACACAAGACACTGAAGCTTTCTTT.

This clone was seen just once. The chain carries TRBV24-1 and TRBJ1-4; maybe TRBD1 (6 bases). Trimming left V 4 bases short and J 7 bases short, with 15 bases between. The CDR3 sequence is 15 residues long. The V gene's germline CDR1 is KGHDR and CDR2 SFDVKD. This CDR3 is CATSEPRGSGEKLFF. The DNA of the CDR3 is TGTGCCACCAGTGAGCCCAGGGGAAGTGGTGAAAAACTGTTTTTT.

The rearrangement uses TRBV12-3 or TRBV12-4 and TRBJ2-7, with D possibly being TRBD2 (6 bases). V shed 6 bases and J shed 7 bases, with 16 bases lying between them. The CDR3 is 13 residues long. The CDR3 loop reads CASRPGLTVEQYF. DNA of the CDR3: TGTGCCAGCAGGCCCGGACTAACTGTGGAGCAGTACTTC.

The chain combines TRBV7-9 with TRBJ1-2; no clear D. CDR1 and CDR2 from the germline V gene are SEHNR and FQNEAQ (reference sequence). The length of the CDR3 is 12 residues. V shed 5 bases and J shed 8 bases, with 12 bases lying between them. CDR3 sequence reads: CASSPRGSGYTF. The CDR3 DNA reads TGTGCCAGCAGCCCCCGGGGAAGCGGCTACACCTTC.

This chain joins TRBV19 and TRBJ2-1; 12 nucleotides align to TRBD2. The ends lost 7 bases at V and 5 bases at J; junction bases unmatched: 3. From germline, CDR1 is LNHDA and CDR2 SQIVND (reference sequence). The CDR3 length is 14 residues. The CDR3 sequence is CASTTSGGNNEQFF. CDR3 DNA: TGTGCCAGTACTACTAGCGGGGGGAACAATGAGCAGTTCTTC.